A selection of T cell receptor beta chains follows, all from one sample in a study of blood T cell repertoires in COVID-19. Only in-frame clones appear in the TCRdb table, and some are missing; sequencing was by immunoSEQ multiplex PCR. The table includes approximately 310,000 clones, roughly 85% detected once. Material: PBMCs or T cells enriched from blood (not recorded which). The receptors here all came from a woman aged 25 to 39 who had been exposed to COVID-19. Both conserved end residues are part of each CDR3. Each record gives: clone size, J gene, V gene, D gene, CDR3 DNA, CDR3 protein. The D gene is left open where the match is weak. A clone size is listed for some rows: how often the clone was seen (once, few, many), or a class if it is expanded.

clone_size: .
j_call: TRBJ1-5
v_call: TRBV20-1
d_call: .
cdr3_nt: TGCAGTGCTAGTGAGGCAGGGAGCAATCAGCCCCAGCATTTT
cdr3_aa: CSASEAGSNQPQHF

clone_size: .
j_call: TRBJ1-1
v_call: TRBV4-1
d_call: .
cdr3_nt: TGCGCCAGCAGCCAACGGCTCGACGGGGGAAACACTGAAGCTTTCTTT
cdr3_aa: CASSQRLDGGNTEAFF

clone_size: .
j_call: TRBJ2-7
v_call: TRBV14
d_call: .
cdr3_nt: TGTGCCAGCAGCCCCCTGCGTGGCAGGGAAAAAAGTTACGAGCAGTACTTC
cdr3_aa: CASSPLRGREKSYEQYF

clone_size: .
j_call: TRBJ1-2
v_call: TRBV7-9
d_call: .
cdr3_nt: TGTGCCAGCAGCTTAGCCGGACATTTCAGATTC
cdr3_aa: CASSLAGHFRF

clone_size: .
j_call: TRBJ1-1
v_call: TRBV28
d_call: .
cdr3_nt: TGTGCCAGCAGTCCAACAGGGTTCCATGAAGCTTTCTTT
cdr3_aa: CASSPTGFHEAFF

clone_size: .
j_call: TRBJ2-7
v_call: TRBV29-1
d_call: .
cdr3_nt: TGCAGCGTTGCCGCTAAGCTTCTGAGTCAGCAGTACTTC
cdr3_aa: CSVAAKLLSQQYF

clone_size: .
j_call: TRBJ2-4
v_call: TRBV5-1
d_call: .
cdr3_nt: TGCGCCAGCAGTTATGGACGGGAACTAGCCAAAAACATTCAGTACTTC
cdr3_aa: CASSYGRELAKNIQYF

clone_size: .
j_call: TRBJ1-2
v_call: TRBV28
d_call: TRBD1
cdr3_nt: TGTGCCAGCAGTTTATGGCGGACAGGGGAATATGGCTACACCTTC
cdr3_aa: CASSLWRTGEYGYTF

clone_size: few
j_call: TRBJ2-7
v_call: TRBV18
d_call: TRBD1
cdr3_nt: TGTGCCAGCTCACTGAGACAGGGGCGCATCCACGAGCAGTACTTC
cdr3_aa: CASSLRQGRIHEQYF

clone_size: few
j_call: TRBJ2-3
v_call: TRBV5-1
d_call: TRBD2
cdr3_nt: TGCGCCAGCACAACTAGCGGGGGGAGCACAGATACGCAGTATTTT
cdr3_aa: CASTTSGGSTDTQYF

clone_size: .
j_call: TRBJ1-1
v_call: TRBV29-1
d_call: .
cdr3_nt: TGCAGCGTTCTAGGGGTCATGAACACTGAAGCTTTCTTT
cdr3_aa: CSVLGVMNTEAFF

clone_size: .
j_call: TRBJ1-2
v_call: TRBV25-1
d_call: .
cdr3_nt: TGTGCCAGCTCAGCAAGGGGGGGTCGTGGCTACACCTTC
cdr3_aa: CASSARGGRGYTF

clone_size: .
j_call: TRBJ2-6
v_call: TRBV6-1
d_call: .
cdr3_nt: TGTGCCAGCAGTGTCAGGCGAAGGTTCTCTGGGGCCAACGTCCTGACTTTC
cdr3_aa: CASSVRRRFSGANVLTF

clone_size: .
j_call: TRBJ1-1
v_call: TRBV12-3/TRBV12-4
d_call: .
cdr3_nt: TGTGCCAGCAGTGCTGGACAGCTCACTGAAGCTTTCTTT
cdr3_aa: CASSAGQLTEAFF

clone_size: .
j_call: TRBJ1-1
v_call: TRBV19
d_call: .
cdr3_nt: TGTGCCAGTAGTCCTCTCGGGGGGGCCGTGAACACTGAAGCTTTCTTT
cdr3_aa: CASSPLGGAVNTEAFF

clone_size: .
j_call: TRBJ2-5
v_call: TRBV19
d_call: TRBD1
cdr3_nt: TGTGCCAGTAGCCATCGAGACAGGGGAGAGACCCAGTACTTC
cdr3_aa: CASSHRDRGETQYF

clone_size: .
j_call: TRBJ2-1
v_call: TRBV29-1
d_call: .
cdr3_nt: TGCAGCGCCCCCACCTCCGAGAGGGGGTCCTTAGGGGATGAGCAGTTCTTC
cdr3_aa: CSAPTSERGSLGDEQFF

clone_size: .
j_call: TRBJ1-2
v_call: TRBV28
d_call: TRBD1
cdr3_nt: TGTGCCAGCAGTTTTGGGGACAGACCTAACTATGGCTACACCTTC
cdr3_aa: CASSFGDRPNYGYTF

clone_size: .
j_call: TRBJ1-1
v_call: TRBV5-1
d_call: .
cdr3_nt: TGCGCCAGCAGCTTGGCGGGCGCGGGGACTGAAGCTTTCTTT
cdr3_aa: CASSLAGAGTEAFF

clone_size: .
j_call: TRBJ1-2
v_call: TRBV12-3/TRBV12-4
d_call: TRBD1
cdr3_nt: TGTGCCAGCAGTTGGAGGGACAGCTATGGCTACACCTTC
cdr3_aa: CASSWRDSYGYTF

clone_size: .
j_call: TRBJ1-3
v_call: TRBV5-1
d_call: TRBD1
cdr3_nt: TGCGCCAGCAGCCCACCGCAGGGGGGTGGAAACACCATATATTTT
cdr3_aa: CASSPPQGGGNTIYF

clone_size: .
j_call: TRBJ2-4
v_call: TRBV7-9
d_call: .
cdr3_nt: TGTGCCAGCAGCTTTGGCGGGGTACAAAACATTCAGTACTTC
cdr3_aa: CASSFGGVQNIQYF

clone_size: .
j_call: TRBJ1-2
v_call: TRBV19
d_call: TRBD1
cdr3_nt: TGTGCCAGTAGTTCCAGCGGGACAGGGATAGGGAAAAACTATGGCTACACCTTC
cdr3_aa: CASSSSGTGIGKNYGYTF

clone_size: .
j_call: TRBJ2-7
v_call: TRBV5-6
d_call: .
cdr3_nt: TGTGCCAGCAGCTTTTCGCGCCGCGGATACGAGCAGTACTTC
cdr3_aa: CASSFSRRGYEQYF

clone_size: .
j_call: TRBJ1-1
v_call: TRBV24-1
d_call: .
cdr3_nt: TGTGCCACCAGTGAGGCAGGACAGAACACTGAAGCTTTCTTT
cdr3_aa: CATSEAGQNTEAFF

clone_size: .
j_call: TRBJ2-7
v_call: TRBV30
d_call: TRBD1
cdr3_nt: TGTGCCTGGAGGGACAGGGTGGAAAGGGAGCAGTACTTC
cdr3_aa: CAWRDRVEREQYF

clone_size: .
j_call: TRBJ2-2
v_call: TRBV6-2/TRBV6-3
d_call: .
cdr3_nt: TGTGCCAGCAGCTCCGGGACACCCACCGGGGAGCTGTTTTTT
cdr3_aa: CASSSGTPTGELFF

clone_size: .
j_call: TRBJ2-2
v_call: TRBV2
d_call: TRBD2
cdr3_nt: TGTGCCAGCACCGGAGGACTAGCGGGAGGGACCGGGGAGCTGTTTTTT
cdr3_aa: CASTGGLAGGTGELFF

clone_size: .
j_call: TRBJ1-2
v_call: TRBV29-1
d_call: TRBD1
cdr3_nt: TGCAGCGTCGTACAGGGGGCCCATGGCTACACCTTC
cdr3_aa: CSVVQGAHGYTF

clone_size: once
j_call: TRBJ2-7
v_call: TRBV28
d_call: .
cdr3_nt: TGTGCCAGCAGCCTGGCCGGCGGGTCCTCCTACGAGCAGTACTTC
cdr3_aa: CASSLAGGSSYEQYF

clone_size: .
j_call: TRBJ1-3
v_call: TRBV19
d_call: .
cdr3_nt: TGTGCCAGTAGTATGGCTGCTGGAAACACCATATATTTT
cdr3_aa: CASSMAAGNTIYF

clone_size: .
j_call: TRBJ1-1
v_call: TRBV27
d_call: .
cdr3_nt: TGTGCCAGCAGTCTGGGGGCGAACACTGAAGCTTTCTTT
cdr3_aa: CASSLGANTEAFF

clone_size: .
j_call: TRBJ2-2
v_call: TRBV7-9
d_call: TRBD2
cdr3_nt: TGTGCCAGCAGTCAAGCGGGACTAACGAACACCGGGGAGCTGTTTTTT
cdr3_aa: CASSQAGLTNTGELFF

clone_size: .
j_call: TRBJ1-1
v_call: TRBV7-9
d_call: TRBD1
cdr3_nt: TGTGCCAGCAGCTTCGGGACAGCCTTTAATGAAGCTTTCTTT
cdr3_aa: CASSFGTAFNEAFF

clone_size: .
j_call: TRBJ2-2
v_call: TRBV11-2
d_call: .
cdr3_nt: TGTGCCAGCCCGACGGAGGGGAACACCGGGGAGCTGTTTTTT
cdr3_aa: CASPTEGNTGELFF

clone_size: once
j_call: TRBJ1-6
v_call: TRBV7-3
d_call: .
cdr3_nt: TGTGCCAGCAGCTTAACAGGGGGAGATTCACCCCTCCACTTT
cdr3_aa: CASSLTGGDSPLHF

clone_size: .
j_call: TRBJ1-6
v_call: TRBV5-1
d_call: .
cdr3_nt: TGCGCCAGCAGCTTAACCGGGACTCCATTCACCTATAATTCACCCCTCCACTTT
cdr3_aa: CASSLTGTPFTYNSPLHF

clone_size: .
j_call: TRBJ1-2
v_call: TRBV7-2
d_call: TRBD1
cdr3_nt: TGTGCCAGCAGCTTAGCGCGGGCAGGGGGCGGGGATGGCTACACCTTC
cdr3_aa: CASSLARAGGGDGYTF

clone_size: .
j_call: TRBJ2-7
v_call: TRBV28
d_call: .
cdr3_nt: TGTGCCAGCAGTTTGGGCAGGGCCCCCTACGAGCAGTACTTC
cdr3_aa: CASSLGRAPYEQYF

clone_size: .
j_call: TRBJ2-6
v_call: TRBV4-3
d_call: .
cdr3_nt: TGCGCCAGCAGCCCTTCGGGGACTGGGGCCAACGTCCTGACTTTC
cdr3_aa: CASSPSGTGANVLTF

clone_size: few
j_call: TRBJ1-5
v_call: TRBV3-1/TRBV3-2
d_call: .
cdr3_nt: TGTGCCAGCAGCCAAGATCCAGGGGATCAGCCCCAGCATTTT
cdr3_aa: CASSQDPGDQPQHF

clone_size: .
j_call: TRBJ1-6
v_call: TRBV12-3/TRBV12-4
d_call: .
cdr3_nt: TGTGCCAGCAGTATAAACAGGAATTCACCCCTCCACTTT
cdr3_aa: CASSINRNSPLHF

clone_size: .
j_call: TRBJ2-7
v_call: TRBV19
d_call: TRBD1
cdr3_nt: TGTGCCAGTAGTACCCGACAGGGTCTCTACGAGCAGTACTTC
cdr3_aa: CASSTRQGLYEQYF

clone_size: .
j_call: TRBJ2-7
v_call: TRBV9
d_call: .
cdr3_nt: TGTGCCAGCAGCGTAGAGGTCAGGTCTGAGCAGTACTTC
cdr3_aa: CASSVEVRSEQYF

clone_size: .
j_call: TRBJ2-7
v_call: TRBV13
d_call: TRBD2
cdr3_nt: TGTGCCAGCAGCTTAGCCCACGGAGGAGCGGGAGGAGGCGAGCAGTACTTC
cdr3_aa: CASSLAHGGAGGGEQYF

clone_size: .
j_call: TRBJ1-2
v_call: TRBV7-2
d_call: TRBD1
cdr3_nt: TGTGCCAGCAGCTTAGGGACAGGGTCTCATGGCTACACCTTC
cdr3_aa: CASSLGTGSHGYTF

clone_size: .
j_call: TRBJ1-2
v_call: TRBV7-2
d_call: TRBD1
cdr3_nt: TGTGCCAGCAGCTCAGGGGGGAACACAGGCTATGGCTACACCTTC
cdr3_aa: CASSSGGNTGYGYTF

clone_size: .
j_call: TRBJ2-7
v_call: TRBV5-6
d_call: .
cdr3_nt: TGTGCCAGCAGCTTGGGACCATCCGGGGAGCAGTACTTC
cdr3_aa: CASSLGPSGEQYF

clone_size: .
j_call: TRBJ1-5
v_call: TRBV12-5
d_call: TRBD1
cdr3_nt: TGTGCTAGTGGTTCATCCGGGACAGGGGGCAATCAGCCCCAGCATTTT
cdr3_aa: CASGSSGTGGNQPQHF

clone_size: .
j_call: TRBJ1-5
v_call: TRBV7-9
d_call: .
cdr3_nt: TGTGCCAGCAGCTTAGGACAGGCCAGTCAGCCCCAGCATTTT
cdr3_aa: CASSLGQASQPQHF

clone_size: .
j_call: TRBJ2-1
v_call: TRBV30
d_call: .
cdr3_nt: TGTGCCTGGAGTGTACATGTCAGGGCGGCTGAGCAGTTCTTC
cdr3_aa: CAWSVHVRAAEQFF

clone_size: .
j_call: TRBJ1-3
v_call: TRBV30
d_call: .
cdr3_nt: TGTGCCTGGACCCAACAGGTTGATTTAGCCGGAAACACCATATATTTT
cdr3_aa: CAWTQQVDLAGNTIYF

clone_size: .
j_call: TRBJ1-1
v_call: TRBV29-1
d_call: TRBD1
cdr3_nt: TGCAGCGTTGGGGGCGGGACAGCTTACACTGAAGCTTTCTTT
cdr3_aa: CSVGGGTAYTEAFF

clone_size: .
j_call: TRBJ2-7
v_call: TRBV30
d_call: .
cdr3_nt: TGTGCCTGGAAAGTCCAGCGGGCCTACGAGCAGTACTTC
cdr3_aa: CAWKVQRAYEQYF

clone_size: .
j_call: TRBJ2-7
v_call: TRBV7-6
d_call: TRBD1
cdr3_nt: TGTGCCAGCAGCTTAGAGGGGGCGGACGAGCAGTACTTC
cdr3_aa: CASSLEGADEQYF

clone_size: .
j_call: TRBJ2-3
v_call: TRBV2
d_call: TRBD2
cdr3_nt: TGTGCCAGCAGCGTAGCGGGACCCACTCAGGGTACGCAGTATTTT
cdr3_aa: CASSVAGPTQGTQYF

clone_size: .
j_call: TRBJ2-3
v_call: TRBV5-8
d_call: TRBD1
cdr3_nt: TGTGCCAGCAGCCCGGGGACAGGGGTCACAGATACGCAGTATTTT
cdr3_aa: CASSPGTGVTDTQYF